The next 9 T cell receptor beta chains were all read from a single sample in a study of shared clonotypes between healthy human individuals. Profiled with immunoSEQ multiplex PCR; TCRdb holds only in-frame clones, not every one. In the table there are some 500,000 clones, approximately 95% of which are singletons. Sequencing was carried out using naive CD4+ T cells sorted from blood. As to subset: CD45RA+ positively selected. The receptors here all came from a woman in her thirties in good health.

The chain uses TRBV5-1 and TRBJ2-5; 11 positions agree with TRBD2. The J call could be wrong; TRBJ2-7 is a better fit for the DNA end. CDR1 and CDR2 from the germline V gene are SGHRS and YFSETQ. The CDR3 covers 14 residues. DNA of the CDR3: TGCGCCAGCAGCTTGACTAGCGGGAGCTACGAGCAGTACTTC. Amino acids: CASSLTSGSYEQYF.

The chain uses TRBV7-9 and TRBJ2-3, with 15 bases fitting TRBD2. Trimming cost V 4 bases and J 3 bases; bases outside gene matches: 5. CDR1 is SEHNR and CDR2 is FQNEAQ in the germline V gene (reference sequence). This CDR3 is built from 17 residues. The CDR3 DNA sequence: TGTGCCAGCAGCTGGGGACTAGCGGGAGGAACGACAGATACGCAGTATTTT. Protein: CASSWGLAGGTTDTQYF.

This clone was counted a single time. The CDR3 reads CASSLAAGEGYGYTF. In nucleotides, the CDR3 is TGTGCCAGCAGCTTGGCCGCAGGGGAAGGCTATGGCTACACCTTC. The chain employs TRBV5-4 and TRBJ1-2, with D possibly matching TRBD1 (6 bases). The V and J ends lost 0 bases and 4 bases respectively, with 13 bases between them. CDR3 length: 15 residues. Germline V gene data show CDR1 as SGHNT and CDR2 as YYREEE (reference sequence).

V and J are TRBV18 and TRBJ2-2, with D unresolved. The CDR3 is 13 residues long. Germline V CDR1 and CDR2: KGHSH, LQKENI. Trimming removed 0 bases at V and 6 bases at J, with 5 bases between. The CDR3 here is CASSPPSAGELFF. The CDR3 region has the DNA TGTGCCAGCTCACCACCGAGTGCCGGGGAGCTGTTTTTT.

The rearrangement uses TRBV5-1 and TRBJ2-1; D ambiguous. This CDR3 is built from 16 residues. Germline V lookup: CDR1 SGHRS, CDR2 YFSETQ. Trimming cost V 2 bases and J 0 bases, with 12 bases left between them. The CDR3 nucleotides read TGCGCCAGCAGCTTACGGGCGGTTAGCTCCTACAATGAGCAGTTCTTC. Protein product: CASSLRAVSSYNEQFF.

The gene calls are TRBV5-1 and TRBJ2-5; tentative D call: TRBD2 (6 bases). V gave up 0 bases and J gave up 2 bases, with 11 bases separating them. The CDR3 consists of 15 residues. Germline V gene data show CDR1 as SGHRS and CDR2 as YFSETQ. CDR3: CASSLATGVQETQYF. For the CDR3, the DNA is TGCGCCAGCAGCTTGGCCACGGGGGTTCAAGAGACCCAGTACTTC. The variable domain in full, with the rest retrieved from reference TRBV5-1 and TRBJ2-5, is KAGVTQTPRYLIKTRGQQVTLSCSPISGHRSVSWYQQTPGQGLQFLFEYFSETQRNKGNFPGRFSGRQFSNSRSEMNVSTLELGDSALYLCASSLATGVQETQYFGPGTRLLVL.

Only one count was recorded for this clone. The chain uses TRBV4-2 and TRBJ1-5, with a weak D call TRBD1 (6 bases). V lost 0 bases and J 7 bases, leaving 13 bases between the germline ends. The germline gives CDR1 LGHNA, CDR2 YNFKEQ. CDR3 length equals 15 residues. CDR3 residues: CASSQDLTGRQPQHF. DNA for the CDR3: TGTGCCAGCAGCCAAGATTTGACAGGTAGGCAGCCCCAGCATTTT.

The chain is built from TRBV7-2 and TRBJ2-5; no clear D gene. CDR1 and CDR2 from the germline V gene are SGHTA and FQGNSA. The ends were cut back, 2 bases at V and 4 bases at J, with 23 bases in the middle. The CDR3 is 18 residues long. The DNA for the CDR3 is TGTGCCAGCAGCTTAAGAGGACCGGCCCAGGTTTCGGGAGAGACCCAGTACTTC. Protein product: CASSLRGPAQVSGETQYF. The whole variable domain, remainder taken from reference TRBV7-2 and TRBJ2-5, is GAGVSQSPSNKVTEKGKDVELRCDPISGHTALYWYRQSLGQGLEFLIYFQGNSAPDKSGLPSDRFSAERTGGSVSTLTIQRTQQEDSAVYLCASSLRGPAQVSGETQYFGPGTRLLVL.

CDR3: CASSWKSGTNTGELFF. The CDR3 DNA sequence: TGTGCCAGCAGCTGGAAAAGCGGAACGAACACCGGGGAGCTGTTTTTT. V usage is TRBV5-6 and J usage is TRBJ2-2; TRBD2 is a possible D gene (5 bases). Trimming removed 3 bases at V and 0 bases at J, with 12 bases between. CDR3 length: 16 residues. Looked up from germline, CDR1 is SGHDT and CDR2 is YYEEEE.